The 9 T cell receptor beta chains reported below all come from one sample, sequenced in a study of early T cells in non-severe SARS-CoV-2 infection. TCRdb redid the calling of the 5' RACE reads with MiXCR, one entry per CDR3 protein. The repertoire holds 65,000 to 85,000 distinct CDR3 sequences, about 16% seen once, with around 12% in the top ten. Specimen: whole blood. The receptors come from an adult who was a healthcare worker with PCR-confirmed SARS-CoV-2 infection or an uninfected control (not recorded which).

There are many counts of this clonotype. The rearrangement joins TRBV6-6 to TRBJ1-2; D not resolved. V was clipped by 6 bases and J by 0 bases, with 11 bases between them. Germline CDR1 MNHNY, CDR2 SVGAGI (reference sequence). The CDR3 is made up of 14 amino acids. The DNA of the CDR3 is TGTGCCAGCAGCAGCCGGGAGTCTAACTATGGCTACACCTTC. Its protein is CASSSRESNYGYTF.

The sample holds a few counts of this clonotype. The genes are TRBV6-2 or TRBV6-3 and TRBJ1-3; D might be TRBD1 (6 bases). V was trimmed by 3 bases and J by 0 bases, leaving 18 bases between them. Germline V gene data show CDR1 as MNHEY and CDR2 as SVGEGT. CDR3 size: 18 residues. The CDR3 spells CASSYLLGQFLSGNTIYF. CDR3 in DNA: TGTGCCAGCAGTTATCTCCTCGGACAGTTCCTCTCTGGAAACACCATATATTTT.

This clonotype has more than one count but fewer than ten. The chain is built from TRBV7-2 and TRBJ2-3, with 13 nucleotides matching TRBD2. The CDR3 has 15 residues. Germline loops: CDR1 SGHTA, CDR2 FQGNSA. The V segment lost 5 bases and the J segment 4 bases; nucleotides outside the gene matches: 3. The CDR3 sequence is CASSRTSGRADTQYF. The CDR3 bases are TGTGCCAGCAGCCGTACTAGCGGGAGGGCAGATACGCAGTATTTT.

The chain links TRBV6-1 to TRBJ1-6; no definite D call. From germline, CDR1 is MNHNS and CDR2 SASEGT. The CDR3 spans 14 residues. Trimming left V 4 bases short and J 6 bases short, with 10 bases between. The CDR3 DNA sequence: TGTGCCAGCAGTGCTGGACCGTTTAATTCACCCCTCCACTTT. This gives the protein CASSAGPFNSPLHF.

The gene calls are TRBV19 and TRBJ2-3; 12 bases line up with TRBD1. The CDR3 has 15 residues. With V trimmed by 3 bases and J by 5 bases, 3 bases remained unmatched. Germline assignment: CDR1 LNHDA and CDR2 SQIVND (reference sequence). CDR3 region: CASSMGQGAGDTQYF. The CDR3, as DNA: TGTGCCAGTAGTATGGGACAGGGGGCAGGAGATACGCAGTATTTT.

This clonotype has only a few counts. The V and J genes are TRBV28 and TRBJ2-7; 9 positions match TRBD1. Germline trimming cut 6 bases from V and 3 bases from J; bases unmatched to any gene: 3. There are 13 residues in the CDR3. Germline V gene sequence: CDR1 MDHEN, CDR2 SYDVKM. CDR3 in amino acids: CASRPTGGYEQYF. The DNA of the CDR3 is TGTGCCAGCAGACCGACAGGGGGCTACGAGCAGTACTTC.

The chain recombines TRBV28 with TRBJ1-6; D may be TRBD1 (5 bases). Trimming removed 2 bases at V and 9 bases at J, with 14 bases between. CDR1 is MDHEN and CDR2 is SYDVKM in the germline V gene. The CDR3 has 15 residues. In DNA form, the CDR3 reads TGTGCCAGCAGTTTAGGGGAGGGGCGCGGTTCACCCCTCCACTTT. Its translation: CASSLGEGRGSPLHF.

The CDR3 DNA follows: TGCGCCAGCAGCCCGGACAGGGGAGCAGGAAACACCATATATTTT. Its protein product is CASSPDRGAGNTIYF. V is TRBV5-1 and J is TRBJ1-3; 9 nucleotides match TRBD1. This CDR3 region has 15 residues. CDR1 and CDR2 from the germline V gene are SGHRS and YFSETQ. V shed 4 bases, J shed 4 bases, and the junction held 6 bases outside the gene matches.

This clonotype showed up many times. This chain links TRBV20-1 with TRBJ1-1; D not resolved. V was trimmed by 3 bases and J by 0 bases, leaving 8 bases between them. CDR1 and CDR2 from the germline V gene are DFQATT and SNEGSKA (reference sequence). The length of the CDR3 is 13 residues. The CDR3: CSARGWMNTEAFF. The CDR3 nucleotides read TGCAGTGCTAGGGGCTGGATGAACACTGAAGCTTTCTTT.